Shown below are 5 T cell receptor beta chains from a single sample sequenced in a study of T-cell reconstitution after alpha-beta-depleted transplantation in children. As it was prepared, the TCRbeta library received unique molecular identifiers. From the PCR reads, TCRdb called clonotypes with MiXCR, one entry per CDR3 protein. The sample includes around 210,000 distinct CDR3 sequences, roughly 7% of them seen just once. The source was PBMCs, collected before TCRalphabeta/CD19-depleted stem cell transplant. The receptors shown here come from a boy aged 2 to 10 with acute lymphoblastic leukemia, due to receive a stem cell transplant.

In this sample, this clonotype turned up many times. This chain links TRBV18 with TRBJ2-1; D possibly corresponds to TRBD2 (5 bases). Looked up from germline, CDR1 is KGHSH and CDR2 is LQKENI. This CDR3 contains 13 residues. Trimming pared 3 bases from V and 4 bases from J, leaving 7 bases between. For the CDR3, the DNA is TGTGCCAGCTCACCTCCGGGATACAATGAGCAGTTCTTC. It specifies CASSPPGYNEQFF.

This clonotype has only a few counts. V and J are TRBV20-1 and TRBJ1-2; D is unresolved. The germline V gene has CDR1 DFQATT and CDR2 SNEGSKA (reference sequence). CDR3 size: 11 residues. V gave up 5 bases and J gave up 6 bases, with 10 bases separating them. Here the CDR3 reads CSARDFDGYTF. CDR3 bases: TGCAGTGCTCGCGACTTCGATGGCTACACCTTC.

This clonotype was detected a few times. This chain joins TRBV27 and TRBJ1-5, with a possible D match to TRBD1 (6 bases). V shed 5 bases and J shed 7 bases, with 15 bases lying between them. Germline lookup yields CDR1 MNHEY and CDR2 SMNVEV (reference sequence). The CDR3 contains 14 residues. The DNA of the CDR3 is TGTGCCAGCAGTCGAGATGGGGGCGGACAGCCCCAGCATTTT. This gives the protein CASSRDGGGQPQHF.

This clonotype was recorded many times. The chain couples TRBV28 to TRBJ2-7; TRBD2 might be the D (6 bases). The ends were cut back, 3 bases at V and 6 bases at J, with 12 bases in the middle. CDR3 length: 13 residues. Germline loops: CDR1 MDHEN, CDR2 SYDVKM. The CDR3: CASSFRGNGEQYF. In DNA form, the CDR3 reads TGTGCCAGCAGTTTCCGGGGGAACGGCGAGCAGTACTTC.

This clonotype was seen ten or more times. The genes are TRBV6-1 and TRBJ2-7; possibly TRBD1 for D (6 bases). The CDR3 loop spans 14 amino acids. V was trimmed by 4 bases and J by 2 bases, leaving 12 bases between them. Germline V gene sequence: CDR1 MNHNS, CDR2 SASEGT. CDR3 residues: CASSARAGAYEQYF. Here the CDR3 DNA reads TGTGCCAGCAGTGCGAGGGCAGGGGCCTACGAGCAGTACTTC.